The clone carrying this T cell receptor beta chain showed up just a few times. The data were taken from a study of response to subunit inactivated influenza vaccine. A single record per CDR3 protein comes from TCRdb applying MiXCR to the RT-PCR reads. This repertoire shows over 450,000 distinct CDR3 sequences, under 15% found once; its top ten account for roughly 14%. The germline V gene encodes CDR1 SGHDN and CDR2 FVKESK. Trimming took 1 base from V and 6 from J, leaving 15 bases between them. This CDR3 has 15 residues. This chain uses TRBV14 with TRBJ1-1; D is ambiguous. The material was PBMCs from blood, obtained 45 days after vaccination. This sequence originates from a man aged 45-60 years who received an inactivated influenza vaccine. The CDR3 loop reads CASSQGGSGLAEAFF. The DNA for the CDR3 is TGTGCCAGCAGCCAAGGTGGATCGGGGTTGGCTGAAGCTTTCTTT. Full variable domain (rest looked up from reference TRBV14 and TRBJ1-1): EAGVTQFPSHSVIEKGQTVTLRCDPISGHDNLYWYRRVMGKEIKFLLHFVKESKQDESGMPNNRFLAERTGGTYSTLKVQPAELEDSGVYFCASSQGGSGLAEAFFGQGTRLTVV.